Below, one TCR beta chain is given with its context. Its antigen is not yet known. Qualities for individual bases were not recorded, and no much larger clone is one base off. This entry comes from a study of T cell repertoires in cytomegalovirus infection (dated 2019 in TCRdb). Describing the broader study: Donor HLA type was relevant to the analysis, because carriage of CMV infection together with the matching HLA type was indicated by public TCR beta signatures.

Paper-wide results and their limitations: In both this cohort and an independent cohort of 350 or so donors, the cumulative frequency of public TCR beta family members distinguished carriers of CMV infection plus the relevant HLA type. In the ex vivo response, HLA-C-restricted CMV-specific TCR beta clonotypes were dominant, and in two of eight donors the single most frequent clonotype came from this HLA-C-restricted group.

TCRdb shows the sequencer as Illumina HiSeq 1500. In TCRdb, the public reads were trimmed at Q25 with fastp and aligned with MiXCR, with productive beta chains retained. Every distinct CDR3 protein forms one entry, paired with its most common genes and DNA. The sample contains about 490,000 distinct CDR3 sequences, approximately 10% of them found a single time. The ten largest clones capture around 9.6% of the sample. The CDR3, cysteine through phenylalanine, is 16 amino acids long. Only the CDR3 DNA is retained, 48 bases long and in frame from the first base. Trimming leaves V shorter by 0 bases and J shorter by 7 bases, with the junction holding 8 bases beyond the gene matches. Taken from the germline V gene (reference sequence), the CDR1 and CDR2 loops are GTSNPN and SVGIG.

This receptor was obtained from a human donor in good health (CMV status not recorded). Some clones in this sample may be carry-over from other donors' samples. The sample taken for sequencing was PBMCs. The chain is assembled from TRBV30 and TRBJ2-1, and 11 bases in between align with TRBD2. The DNA sequence is as follows: TGTGCCTGGAGTGTCATTAGCGGGAGGGTCTGGAATGAGCAGTTCTTC. This encodes CAWSVISGRVWNEQFF. The full variable domain, completed from the reference TRBV30 and TRBJ2-1 proteins outside the CDR3, reads SQTIHQWPATLVQPVGSPLSLECTVEGTSNPNLYWYRQAAGRGLQLLFYSVGIGQISSEVPQNLSASRPQDRQFILSSKKLLLSDSGFYLCAWSVISGRVWNEQFFGPGTRLTVL.